This entry concerns a single T cell receptor (beta chain). This entry comes from a study of blood T cell repertoires in COVID-19. Study-wide background: COVID-19 samples collected from the United States, Italy and Spain covered acute and convalescent phases. T cells, B-cell-depleted T cells, or PBMCs supplied cDNA or gDNA.

Authors' methods: Reference gene primers were amplified, and this amplification served to estimate nucleated cell counts. The protocol was immunoSEQ multiplex PCR, while the TCRdb copy is restricted to in-frame clones and leaves out a portion. The DNA was the basis for D and trimming; V, J and clone size are from that table. The sample has 71,000 or so clones; about 87% are singletons. Germline-derived CDR1 and CDR2 are KGHSH and LQKENI. This CDR3 has 17 amino acids. The junction had 9 bases not matched to a gene; V was cut back by 6 bases and J by 0 bases. Sequenced sample: peripheral blood. The chain joins TRBV18 to TRBJ2-1; 9 bases are shared with TRBD1. The receptor's source is a man aged 45-60 years with active COVID-19. CDR3 in DNA: TGTGCCAGCTCCTGGACAGGGGCCTCGAGCTCCTACAATGAGCAGTTCTTC. Its protein is CASSWTGASSSYNEQFF.